What follows are 32 T cell receptor beta chains derived from one specimen sequenced in a study of CD8 T cells in Susac syndrome. Random-hexamer reverse transcription was applied to roughly 0.5 to 1 ug RNA. TCRdb independently ran MiXCR on the immunoSEQ multiplex PCR reads; one entry per CDR3 protein. This table holds some 110,000 distinct CDR3 sequences, 85% to 95% found once. The sequenced sample consisted of CD4+ T cells from PBMCs. All receptors derive from a human donor with multiple sclerosis.

V is TRBV30 and J is TRBJ2-2; TRBD2 is a possible D gene (6 bases). Germline V gene lookup returns CDR1 GTSNPN and CDR2 SVGIG (reference sequence). This CDR3 contains 17 residues. The V and J ends lost 5 bases and 1 base respectively, with 20 bases between them. The CDR3 loop reads CAWGTPYSSKNTGELFF. DNA for the CDR3: TGTGCCTGGGGGACTCCTTATTCTAGCAAGAACACCGGGGAGCTGTTTTTT.

The V call is TRBV4-1, the J call TRBJ2-5; possible D gene TRBD1, 5 bases. V shed 0 bases and J shed 5 bases, with 7 bases lying between them. The CDR3 extends over 13 amino acids. CDR1 is MGHRA, CDR2 YSYEKL, per germline. In DNA form, the CDR3 reads TGCGCCAGCAGCCAAGATCAGGGCGAGACCCAGTACTTC. It is translated as CASSQDQGETQYF.

This clonotype came up a few times. V usage is TRBV12-3 or TRBV12-4 and J usage is TRBJ1-3, with no clear D. V gave up 4 bases and J gave up 4 bases, with 5 bases separating them. This CDR3 is built from 12 residues. The CDR3 here is CASSSPGNTIYF. CDR3 DNA: TGTGCCAGCAGTTCTCCCGGAAACACCATATATTTT.

The V and J genes are TRBV4-2 and TRBJ1-2; D may be TRBD1 (5 bases). The germline V gene encodes CDR1 LGHNA and CDR2 YNFKEQ. The V end lost 2 bases, the J end lost 2 bases, and 18 bases lay between the germline ends. The CDR3 has 17 residues. The CDR3 bases are TGTGCCAGCAGCCAACCCAGGGACGGAGCGGACAACTATGGCTACACCTTC. It encodes CASSQPRDGADNYGYTF.

This chain uses TRBV28 with TRBJ1-2; unclear D gene. The CDR3 is made up of 16 amino acids. Germline CDR1 and CDR2: MDHEN and SYDVKM. Trimming removed 8 bases at V and 4 bases at J, with 23 bases between. CDR3 sequence: CASALVQQALSYGYTF. DNA of the CDR3: TGTGCCAGCGCCCTCGTCCAGCAGGCCCTATCCTATGGCTACACCTTC.

As DNA, the CDR3 is TGTGCCAGCAGCTTAATCGGGGCAGATACGCAGTATTTT. Residues: CASSLIGADTQYF. The chain combines TRBV7-2 with TRBJ2-3, with a possible D match to TRBD2 (5 bases). V was shortened by 2 bases and J by 4 bases, with 7 bases between the two germline ends. The CDR3 length is 13 residues. In germline, CDR1 is SGHTA, CDR2 FQGNSA.

This rearrangement joins TRBV11-1 to TRBJ2-1; 10 nucleotides line up with TRBD2. Germline assignment: CDR1 SGHAT and CDR2 FQDESV (reference sequence). The CDR3 contains 15 residues. The V segment lost 5 bases and the J segment 6 bases; nucleotides outside the gene matches: 7. Written as DNA, the CDR3 is TGTGCCAGCAGCAAATCACTAGCGGGGCTCAATGAGCAGTTCTTC. Amino acid sequence: CASSKSLAGLNEQFF.

This rearrangement joins TRBV21-1 to TRBJ2-6; the listed D gene, TRBD2, was not tested against the DNA. TRBV21-1 has pseudogene status. The CDR3 has 17 amino acids. CDR3 coding DNA: TGTGCCAGCAGCATTGAGGAGGAGTCGTCTGGGGCCAACGTCCTGACTTTC. Amino acid sequence: CASSIEEESSGANVLTF.

The genes are TRBV7-6 and TRBJ1-1; D is possibly TRBD1 (6 bases). The germline V gene has CDR1 SGHVS and CDR2 FNYEAQ. With 3 bases removed from V and 4 bases from J, the gap between germline ends came to 12 bases. CDR3 length: 14 residues. The CDR3 nucleotides are TGTGCCAGCAGCTTCGACGGAGGGGGCACTGAAGCTTTCTTT. Its translation: CASSFDGGGTEAFF.

V gene TRBV29-1 combines with J gene TRBJ1-2, with D maybe TRBD1 (6 bases). The CDR3 is 13 amino acids. V was trimmed by 3 bases and J by 6 bases, leaving 14 bases between them. Germline CDR1 and CDR2: SQVTM and ANQGSEA. The CDR3 DNA follows: TGCAGCGTTGATAAGGTCAGGGGAAATGGCTACACCTTC. It translates to CSVDKVRGNGYTF.

The V gene is TRBV27, the J gene TRBJ2-7; 7 bases map to TRBD1. CDR1 and CDR2 (germline): MNHEY, SMNVEV (reference sequence). Germline trimming cut 3 bases from V and 1 base from J; bases unmatched to any gene: 0. The CDR3 consists of 13 residues. CDR3: CASSFRGSYEQYF. CDR3 nucleotides: TGTGCCAGCAGTTTCAGGGGGTCCTACGAGCAGTACTTC.

This chain uses TRBV19 with TRBJ1-5; D perhaps matches TRBD1 (5 bases). Germline V gives CDR1 LNHDA, CDR2 SQIVND (reference sequence). The CDR3 is 11 residues long. Trimming took 6 bases from V and 11 from J, leaving 11 bases between them. CDR3 in DNA: TGTGCCAGTAGGACTGGAGGGGCCCAGCATTTT. It codes for CASRTGGAQHF.

The chain couples TRBV28 to TRBJ1-6, with D perhaps matching TRBD1 (5 bases). Looked up from germline, CDR1 is MDHEN and CDR2 is SYDVKM. V lost 2 bases and J 8 bases, leaving 13 bases between the germline ends. This CDR3 has 15 residues. CDR3 in DNA: TGTGCCAGCAGTTTACCAGGGCAGATTGATTCACCCCTCCACTTT. Translated, it gives CASSLPGQIDSPLHF.

In its sample, this clonotype was seen once. The J gene is TRBJ2-2, the V gene TRBV14; 8 bases fit TRBD1. CDR1 and CDR2 (germline): SGHDN, FVKESK. After removal of 4 bases from V and 0 bases from J, the junction contained 7 bases not matched to a gene. This CDR3 comprises 17 residues. The CDR3 coding sequence is TGTGCCAGCAGCCTTAGACAGGGGAGGACGAACACCGGGGAGCTGTTTTTT. Its translation is CASSLRQGRTNTGELFF.

J is TRBJ1-5 and V is TRBV30, with TRBD1 matching over 8 bases. Germline-derived CDR1 and CDR2 are GTSNPN and SVGIG (reference sequence). Losses at the gene ends were 1 base for V and 5 bases for J; bases not matched to a gene: 4. There are 14 residues in the CDR3. The CDR3 coding sequence is TGTGCCTGGAGTGGCCGGGACAGGCATCAGCCCCAGCATTTT. It translates to CAWSGRDRHQPQHF. The whole variable domain, filled in from reference TRBV30 and TRBJ1-5, reads SQTIHQWPATLVQPVGSPLSLECTVEGTSNPNLYWYRQAAGRGLQLLFYSVGIGQISSEVPQNLSASRPQDRQFILSSKKLLLSDSGFYLCAWSGRDRHQPQHFGDGTRLSIL.

The chain joins TRBV25-1 to TRBJ1-5, with a weak D call TRBD1 (6 bases). V dropped 4 bases and J dropped 5 bases, with 21 bases sitting between them. The CDR3 sequence is 17 residues long. From germline, CDR1 is MGHDK and CDR2 SYGVNS. The DNA for the CDR3 is TGTGCCAGCAGTGGGGGAGTAGGACAGCAAGGAGATCAGCCCCAGCATTTT. Translated: CASSGGVGQQGDQPQHF.

The genes are TRBV30 and TRBJ2-4; D might be TRBD1 or TRBD2, each matching 6 bases. Germline V gene data show CDR1 as GTSNPN and CDR2 as SVGIG (reference sequence). Trimming took off 0 bases at V and 9 bases at J, with 24 bases between the two ends. This CDR3 is built from 17 residues. CDR3 in amino acids: CAWSVHSQGTPYAIQYF. CDR3 in DNA: TGTGCCTGGAGTGTACATTCCCAGGGGACTCCTTACGCCATTCAGTACTTC.

The genes are TRBV20-1 and TRBJ1-5; D not resolved. The CDR3 is 14 amino acids. Germline loops: CDR1 DFQATT, CDR2 SNEGSKA (reference sequence). Trimming cost V 2 bases and J 4 bases, with 12 bases left between them. The CDR3 spells CSARYFSRNQPQHF. The CDR3 nucleotides read TGCAGTGCTAGATATTTCTCCAGAAATCAGCCCCAGCATTTT.

This clonotype was counted a single time. The genes are TRBV6-1 and TRBJ2-7; D unclear. The CDR3 spans 13 residues. Germline values: CDR1 MNHNS, CDR2 SASEGT. V was shortened by 6 bases and J by 0 bases, with 9 bases between the two germline ends. The CDR3 DNA reads TGTGCCAGCAGATACGGAGCCTCCTACGAGCAGTACTTC. It codes for CASRYGASYEQYF.

The chain joins TRBV4-3 to TRBJ2-4; no clear D gene. CDR1 is LGHNA, CDR2 YSLEER, per germline. Trimming pared 0 bases from V and 7 bases from J, leaving 10 bases between. This CDR3 has 14 amino acids. The DNA of the CDR3 is TGCGCCAGCAGCCAAGAACTTAACCGGAACATTCAGTACTTC. It is translated as CASSQELNRNIQYF.

The V and J genes are TRBV15 and TRBJ2-7; 9 positions match TRBD1. V was clipped by 4 bases and J by 2 bases; unmatched bases: 3. Germline CDR1 and CDR2: LNHNV and YYDKDF (reference sequence). CDR3 length equals 14 residues. CDR3 nucleotides: TGTGCCACCAGCACTGGGACAGGGACCTACGAGCAGTACTTC. It codes for CATSTGTGTYEQYF.

The rearrangement joins TRBV19 to TRBJ2-7; D could derive from TRBD1 or TRBD2 (5 bases each). V gave up 3 bases and J gave up 2 bases, with 11 bases separating them. Germline lookup yields CDR1 LNHDA and CDR2 SQIVND (reference sequence). The CDR3 totals 14 residues. In DNA, the CDR3 is TGTGCCAGTAGTATTAATGGGGGAACCTACGAGCAGTACTTC. This sequence encodes CASSINGGTYEQYF.

This chain joins TRBV25-1 and TRBJ2-5; no firm D call. Trimming stripped 3 bases from V and 5 bases from J, with 10 bases between. CDR3 length equals 13 residues. The V gene's germline CDR1 is MGHDK and CDR2 SYGVNS. The CDR3 region is CASSDSLKETQYF. The CDR3 DNA sequence: TGTGCCAGCAGTGACTCCCTAAAGGAGACCCAGTACTTC.

This sequence joins TRBV29-1 and TRBJ2-6; D call uncertain. V lost 6 bases, J lost 4 bases, and 13 bases lay in between. Germline V gives CDR1 SQVTM, CDR2 ANQGSEA. The length of the CDR3 is 14 residues. The chain's CDR3 is CSVPAQSGANVLTF. CDR3 DNA: TGCAGCGTCCCAGCCCAGTCCGGGGCCAACGTCCTGACTTTC. Full variable domain (remainder filled in from reference TRBV29-1 and TRBJ2-6): SAVISQKPSRDICQRGTSLTIQCQVDSQVTMMFWYRQQPGQSLTLIATANQGSEATYESGFVIDKFPISRPNLTFSTLTVSNMSPEDSSIYLCSVPAQSGANVLTFGAGSRLTVL.

The CDR3 DNA reads as TGTGCCAGCAGCTTCGGGGTGCGGAATGAAGCTTTCTTT. This translates into CASSFGVRNEAFF. V gene TRBV5-6 combines with J gene TRBJ1-1, with D unclear. The CDR3 runs 13 residues. CDR1 SGHDT and CDR2 YYEEEE come from the germline V gene. V lost 2 bases and J lost 7, with 12 bases in between.

The rearrangement links TRBV5-1 to TRBJ1-6, with no clear D. The CDR3 is 15 amino acids. The V gene lost 0 bases and the J gene lost 10 bases, with 14 bases spanning the gap. Germline V gene sequence: CDR1 SGHRS, CDR2 YFSETQ. CDR3 in DNA: TGCGCCAGCAGCTTGGACACTCCTCGGCGATCACCCCTCCACTTT. Protein: CASSLDTPRRSPLHF. Filled out from reference TRBV5-1 and TRBJ1-6, the complete variable domain reads KAGVTQTPRYLIKTRGQQVTLSCSPISGHRSVSWYQQTPGQGLQFLFEYFSETQRNKGNFPGRFSGRQFSNSRSEMNVSTLELGDSALYLCASSLDTPRRSPLHFGNGTRLTVT.

The chain couples TRBV3-1 to TRBJ1-2; no clear D gene. CDR3 length: 12 amino acids. Per the germline V gene, CDR1 is LGHDT and CDR2 is YNNKEL (reference sequence). The germline V and J ends were trimmed by 0 bases and 7 bases, with 6 bases remaining between them. The CDR3 reads CASSQDPSGYTF. Written as DNA, the CDR3 is TGTGCCAGCAGCCAAGATCCGAGTGGCTACACCTTC.

The V and J genes are TRBV28 and TRBJ2-3, with D perhaps TRBD2 (6 bases). Germline-derived CDR1 and CDR2 are MDHEN and SYDVKM. This CDR3 contains 10 residues. V was pared by 8 bases and J by 7 bases, with 7 bases between. The CDR3 loop is CASGLYTQYF. CDR3 sequence (DNA): TGTGCCAGCGGACTATATACGCAGTATTTT.

The rearrangement links TRBV12-3 or TRBV12-4 to TRBJ1-1; TRBD1 matches at 7 bases. The trim removed 5 bases at V and 1 base at J, leaving 7 bases unmatched. CDR3 size: 15 residues. In DNA form, the CDR3 reads TGTGCCAGCAGTAATCTCGGGACAGCGAACACTGAAGCTTTCTTT. Protein product: CASSNLGTANTEAFF.

Only one count was recorded for this clonotype. The chain combines TRBV2 with TRBJ2-7; 10 nucleotides align to TRBD2. Germline CDR1 reads SNHLY; CDR2 reads FYNNEI. V trimming: 9 bases; J trimming: 10 bases; junction bases outside the gene matches: 15. The CDR3 has 14 residues. The CDR3 reads CARGKLAGRAYQYF. The CDR3 nucleotides are TGTGCCAGAGGGAAACTAGCGGGGAGGGCGTACCAGTACTTC.

The chain joins TRBV11-2 to TRBJ2-7, with 7 positions matching TRBD2. The CDR3 has 15 residues. Germline CDR1 reads SGHAT; CDR2 reads FQNNGV. V shed 1 base and J 7 bases; nucleotides not matched to a gene: 10. DNA for the CDR3: TGTGCCAGCAGCTTAGCCGGGACGGGAGGAGGGGAGCAGTACTTC. Protein product: CASSLAGTGGGEQYF.

The chain uses TRBV3-1 and TRBJ2-7; 7 bases align to TRBD2. The CDR3 is made up of 14 amino acids. J was trimmed by 3 bases and V by 5 bases; bases with no gene match: 7. CDR1 and CDR2 (germline): LGHDT, YNNKEL (reference sequence). As DNA, the CDR3 is TGTGCCAGCAGCAACATGGGGGGGTACTACGAGCAGTACTTC. Residues: CASSNMGGYYEQYF.